One and the same sample provided the 13 T cell receptor beta chains below, sequenced in a study of OX40 agonist ivuxolimab in advanced cancers. Assay used: immunoSEQ multiplex PCR; TCRdb lists only in-frame clones, some missing. The table has 60,000 to 75,000 clones, under 90% seen once. This material consisted of CD4+ or CD8+ T cells sorted from blood, taken in a trial of the OX40 agonist ivuxolimab. The receptors shown here come from an adult with an advanced solid tumor such as melanoma, head and neck, liver or kidney cancer.

The chain joins TRBV7-9 to TRBJ2-5, with TRBD2 matching 8 bases. The DNA end is more similar to TRBJ2-7, so the J call may be wrong. CDR1 is SEHNR and CDR2 is FQNEAQ in the germline V gene (reference sequence). This CDR3 is 16 amino acids long. This CDR3 is CASTHPPAGGSYEQYF. The CDR3 DNA is TGTGCCAGCACCCACCCCCCCGCGGGGGGTTCCTACGAGCAGTACTTC.

The V call is TRBV28, the J call TRBJ1-6; D gene unclear. Germline-derived CDR1 and CDR2 are MDHEN and SYDVKM. The CDR3 spans 15 residues. The V and J ends lost 6 bases and 4 bases respectively, with 13 bases between them. CDR3 sequence: CASRPHPNYNSPLHF. In nucleotides, the CDR3 is TGTGCCAGCAGACCACACCCGAATTATAATTCACCCCTCCACTTT.

The chain joins TRBV20-1 to TRBJ2-5; D gene unclear. The CDR3 spans 11 residues. Trimming removed 6 bases at V and 1 base at J, with 6 bases between. CDR1 and CDR2 (germline): DFQATT, SNEGSKA (reference sequence). CDR3: CSAYSQETQYF. The CDR3 coding sequence is TGCAGTGCATACTCCCAAGAGACCCAGTACTTC.

The chain employs TRBV29-1 and TRBJ2-3; D is ambiguous. Germline V gene sequence: CDR1 SQVTM, CDR2 ANQGSEA. This CDR3 has 11 amino acids. The germline V and J ends were trimmed by 2 bases and 5 bases, with 5 bases remaining between them. The CDR3 reads CSVELVDTQYF. The DNA for the CDR3 is TGCAGCGTTGAATTGGTAGATACGCAGTATTTT.

The chain uses TRBV5-4 and TRBJ1-5, with D hard to call. Germline V gene lookup returns CDR1 SGHNT and CDR2 YYREEE (reference sequence). The CDR3 is made up of 13 amino acids. V was trimmed by 2 bases and J by 5 bases, leaving 8 bases between them. Written as DNA, the CDR3 is TGTGCCAGCAGCTTTGCGGGAGATCAGCCCCAGCATTTT. It is translated as CASSFAGDQPQHF.

The chain is built from TRBV10-3 and TRBJ1-3, with D hard to call. Trimming pared 0 bases from V and 4 bases from J, leaving 13 bases between. In germline, CDR1 is ENHRY, CDR2 SYGVKD. The length of the CDR3 is 16 residues. The CDR3 DNA reads TGTGCCATCAGTGAGTCGGGCAGTTATATCGGAAACACCATATATTTT. Protein: CAISESGSYIGNTIYF.

The CDR3 DNA reads TGTGCCAGCAGCTTCGGGACAGGGGTTAATTCACCCCTCCACTTT. Amino acids: CASSFGTGVNSPLHF. V and J are TRBV7-2 and TRBJ1-6; TRBD1 matches at 10 bases. V trimming: 3 bases; J trimming: 6 bases; junction bases outside the gene matches: 2. Germline values: CDR1 SGHTA, CDR2 FQGNSA. This CDR3 is built from 15 residues.

The rearrangement joins TRBV14 to TRBJ2-3, with TRBD2 identical over 14 bases. After removal of 2 bases from V and 9 bases from J, the junction contained 19 bases not matched to a gene. Germline assignment: CDR1 SGHDN and CDR2 FVKESK. There are 20 residues in the CDR3. The CDR3 DNA reads TGTGCCAGCAGCCAATCTCAAGGGTTCCTGGGACTAGCGGGAGACCGAACGCAGTATTTT. Translation: CASSQSQGFLGLAGDRTQYF.

This clone was counted only a few times. The J gene is TRBJ1-2, the V gene TRBV5-1, with D possibly matching TRBD1 (5 bases). Per germline, CDR1 SGHRS and CDR2 YFSETQ. V lost 2 bases, J lost 3 bases, and 11 bases lay in between. This CDR3 comprises 14 residues. CDR3: CASSFAGTYYGYTF. DNA for the CDR3: TGCGCCAGCAGCTTCGCAGGGACCTACTATGGCTACACCTTC.

Only one count was recorded for this clone. The junction departs from the called germline gene at one end, perhaps through a read error. The chain carries TRBV19 and TRBJ1-2, with unresolved D. There are 13 residues in the CDR3. CDR1 and CDR2 from the germline V gene are LNHDA and SQIVND (reference sequence). CDR3 region: CASSTDFRRALSF. The CDR3 DNA sequence: TGTGCCAGTAGTACCGACTTTCGACGGGCCTTATCCTTC.

The rearrangement links TRBV2 to TRBJ1-1; a weak D match, TRBD1 (6 bases). Germline lookup yields CDR1 SNHLY and CDR2 FYNNEI. The ends were cut back, 6 bases at V and 1 base at J, with 6 bases in the middle. This CDR3 contains 12 residues. DNA for the CDR3: TGTGCCAGCAGACAGGGGAACACTGAAGCTTTCTTT. Amino acids: CASRQGNTEAFF. The full variable domain, its missing parts supplied by reference TRBV2 and TRBJ1-1, is EPEVTQTPSHQVTQMGQEVILRCVPISNHLYFYWYRQILGQKVEFLVSFYNNEISEKSEIFDDQFSVERPDGSNFTLKIRSTKLEDSAMYFCASRQGNTEAFFGQGTRLTVV.

This clone was detected once. The J gene is TRBJ1-1, the V gene TRBV20-1; D uncertain. Trimming stripped 5 bases from V and 8 bases from J, with 12 bases between. From germline, CDR1 is DFQATT and CDR2 SNEGSKA (reference sequence). The CDR3 length is 11 residues. The CDR3 sequence is CSAPLVGEAFF. In nucleotides, the CDR3 is TGCAGTGCTCCCCTGGTGGGGGAAGCTTTCTTT.

V gene TRBV4-3 combines with J gene TRBJ1-1, with 10 bases matching TRBD1. CDR3 length: 14 amino acids. The J segment lost 5 bases and the V segment lost 4 bases, leaving 4 bases of the junction unmatched. Germline values: CDR1 LGHNA, CDR2 YSLEER. CDR3 region: CASSPGTGETEAFF. CDR3 bases: TGCGCCAGCAGCCCGGGGACAGGGGAAACTGAAGCTTTCTTT.